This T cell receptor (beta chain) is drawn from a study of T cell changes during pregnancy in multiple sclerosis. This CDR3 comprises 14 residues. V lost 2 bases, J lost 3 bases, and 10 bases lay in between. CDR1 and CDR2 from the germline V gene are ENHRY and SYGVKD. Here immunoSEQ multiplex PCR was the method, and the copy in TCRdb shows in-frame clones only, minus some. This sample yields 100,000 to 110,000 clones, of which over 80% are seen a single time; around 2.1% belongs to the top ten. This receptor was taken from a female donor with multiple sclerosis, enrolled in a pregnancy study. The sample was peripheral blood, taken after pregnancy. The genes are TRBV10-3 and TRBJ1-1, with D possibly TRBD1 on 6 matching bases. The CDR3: CAISEEGGDTEAFF. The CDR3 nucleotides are TGTGCCATCAGTGAGGAGGGGGGGGACACTGAAGCTTTCTTT.